This T cell receptor (beta chain) was sequenced for a study of identical twins (dated by TCRdb to 2016 to 2017). For the study in its entirety: The study deep-sequenced TCR alpha and beta repertoires from monozygotic twins, unrelated adults of various ages and cord blood to test whether fetal clonotypes persist. To rule out contamination, the twin experiments were replicated at different times with different library preparation protocols.

V gives up 7 bases and J gives up 1 base, and the segment between their germline ends measures 14 bases. Including cysteine and phenylalanine, the CDR3 has 15 amino acids. Of all the DNA, just the CDR3 is kept, 45 bases in frame from base 1. According to the germline V gene, CDR1 reads MNHNS and CDR2 reads SASEGT. Every donor in the study was a healthy Caucasian. The twin cohort consisted of three pairs of female monozygotic twins, all aged roughly 18 to 30 years. The RNA used for TCR libraries was isolated from peripheral blood mononuclear cells. Findings and caveats that apply to the study as a whole: The excess sharing between twins in beta out-of-frame sequences was weaker because fewer shared sequences reduced the signal-to-noise ratio. In monozygotic twins, out-of-frame TCR alpha sharing was systematically underestimated by recombination models, although the models agreed with sharing between unrelated individuals. Conclusions relied on cross-sectional statistical analysis, since the same donors could not be followed over many years. Compared with coincidental sharing between unrelated individuals, out-of-frame TCR alpha sequences shared between twins showed an excess of sequences with low generation probability. Abundant cord blood beta clonotypes carried fewer insertions; young adult naive repertoires showed a weaker similar trend, while memory repertoires showed none. Invariant T cells such as MAIT and iNKT could partly confound zero-insertion analyses, though diverse VJ usage argued against this for most clonotypes.

This clonotype has only a few counts. This receptor's antigen is unknown. Base quality data are lacking; no much larger clone is found one base away. To prepare the library, 5' RACE was applied. The sequencer listed for this sample is Illumina HiSeq 2000. A universal primer binding site was introduced by template switching, and a unique molecular identifier was present in the final cDNA, enabling accurate counting of TCR cDNA molecules. Specific primers in the conserved constant-segment region were used to synthesize first-strand cDNA for TCR alpha and beta chains. To control for contamination, each cDNA library was double barcoded with a SMART-Mk sample barcode plus Illumina barcodes. TruSeq adapter sequences and Illumina sample barcodes were added in two successive PCR steps. The TCR alpha and beta cDNA libraries were sequenced on the Illumina HiSeq platform using custom primers. For the original study's pipeline: Raw reads were processed with MiGEC to extract unique molecular identifiers, and MiXCR was used to determine CDR3 positions. Recombination models were inferred per individual with the repgenHMM and IGoR tools using an EM algorithm. Shared clonotype analysis was performed with the tcR package in R, normalizing sharing by the product of cloneset sizes. Out-of-frame nonproductive sequences were analyzed to study raw recombination free of thymic and clonal selection effects. TCRdb reworked the public reads: Q25 trimming with fastp, MiXCR clone assembly, productive beta chains retained. Rows are combined by CDR3 protein, so each entry shows the most common genes and DNA. It is TCRdb's table, rather than the study itself, that gives the V and J calls and clone size. Within this sample are hundreds of thousands of distinct CDR3 sequences, with 18% of them counted one time only. The top ten constitute about an eighth of the sample.

These data were also reused for a study on T cells expressing NK-cell markers. From that second study: Fewer than ten donors provided sorted CD3+CD56+NKG2C+, CD3+CD56+NKG2C- and CD3+CD56-NKG2C+ T-cell subsets, whose TCR beta-chain repertoires were profiled. Among the eight sequenced donors, seven were HCMV-seropositive and one was HCMV-seronegative. In several experiments an anti-gammadeltaTCR antibody was added to restrict sorting to alphabetaTCR-expressing T cells. In a handful of donors, the dominant CD3+CD56+NKG2C+ clonotypes were among the top 10 CD8+ clonotypes and accounted for about 1.0-8% of CD8+ T cells. Those dominant clonotypes were again the most abundant among CD3+CD56-NKG2C+ cells in a handful of donors, at about 28.3-65%. Whether the expanded NKG2C-expressing T cell clones were specific for HCMV antigens remained unclear. All eight donors whose samples were sequenced were randomly selected healthy volunteers, three of them men and five women. HCMV serostatus was determined by detecting HCMV-specific IgG in serum with a commercial ELISA kit. For about 6 donors, bulk peripheral blood T-cell repertoires were additionally sequenced from unsorted PBMC. MIGEC handled demultiplexing of the reads and grouping by UMI, while MiTCR was used to assemble and quantify clonotypes. To exclude erroneous sequences, any TCR cDNA sequence not supported by at least two reads was discarded. The tcR package was used for downstream repertoire analysis, with clonotypes matched between fractions based on CDR3 nucleotide sequence plus V segment. VDJmatch was used to annotate antigen specificity against VDJdb, with one amino acid substitution in CDR3 permitted.

The sample taken for sequencing was PBMCs. The TCR originated in a woman between 18 and 30 years old in good health. The chain couples TRBV6-1 to TRBJ1-5; no D segment can be confidently identified. Here the CDR3 is given as CASKRRVESNQPQHF. The nucleotide sequence is given as TGTGCCAGCAAAAGACGCGTCGAGAGCAATCAGCCCCAGCATTTT.